This T cell receptor beta chain originates from a study of CD8 T cells in ankylosing spondylitis. Study observations and caveats: Made up of eight highly homologous variants, a TCR beta motif appeared characteristic of ankylosing spondylitis blood. Disease-linked clones were reportedly significantly enriched in matched ankylosing spondylitis synovial fluid. The authors found the disease-linked clones to be CD8+ and relatively rare in peripheral blood. Both synovial fluid and blood in reactive arthritis had previously been reported to carry some motif variants.

With respect to this clonotype: Antigen: not known.

TCRdb called the 5' RACE reads again in MiXCR, with one record for every CDR3 protein. Of around 540,000 distinct CDR3 sequences in the sample, roughly an eighth were seen once. Germline V lookup: CDR1 KGHDR, CDR2 SFDVKD. The V end lost 4 bases, the J end lost 6 bases, and 11 bases lay between the germline ends. The CDR3 sequence is 14 residues long. The material sequenced was blood, either unsorted or a sorted T cell fraction (not recorded which). This TCR came from a male donor with ankylosing spondylitis. The chain uses TRBV24-1 and TRBJ2-2; no reliable D call. Here the CDR3 reads CATSEHLLAGELFF. In DNA form, the CDR3 reads TGTGCCACCAGTGAGCATTTATTGGCCGGGGAGCTGTTTTTT.